This T cell receptor (beta chain) was sequenced for a study of T cells in Graves' hyperthyroidism and ophthalmopathy. The germline V and J ends were trimmed by 1 base and 7 bases, with 5 bases remaining between them. The CDR3 contains 12 residues. Germline-derived CDR1 and CDR2 are LGHDT and YNNKEL (reference sequence). Orbital computed tomography and thyroid ultrasound, together with serum TRAb and thyroxine and clinical symptoms, were used for diagnoses. PBMCs were collected from a roughly 9.7 ml volume of fresh peripheral blood. This clonotype was counted ten times or more. TCR beta CDR3 regions were amplified from RNA transcripts. A first-round RT-PCR of the TCR CDR3 used the HTBI primer set. TCRdb recomputed calls from the multiplex PCR reads with MiXCR, one row per CDR3 protein. The sample gives roughly 530,000 distinct CDR3 sequences, 17% of which show up once; 15% to 20% is in the top ten.

The source is a woman under 30 with Graves' ophthalmopathy. The chain carries TRBV3-1 and TRBJ2-1; D unclear. Sequenced sample: blood. The CDR3 loop reads CASSQVENEQFF. CDR3 coding DNA: TGTGCCAGCAGCCAAGTTGAGAATGAGCAGTTCTTC.